Below, 5 T cell receptor beta chains from the same sample are listed, as sequenced in a study of blood T cells in healthy people across ages. Together with a sample-barcoded 5' primer, a J-beta primer mix was included in a second PCR lasting about 7 to 11 cycles. Via MiXCR, TCRdb re-called the 5' RACE reads, giving one row per CDR3 protein. Of 720,000 or so distinct CDR3 sequences listed, approximately 40% are singletons. Sequencing used blood. The origin of the receptors is a man older than 75 in good health.

This clonotype showed up just once. The chain joins TRBV7-2 to TRBJ2-6; D is ambiguous. This CDR3 has 16 amino acids. Trimming cost V 3 bases and J 2 bases, with 11 bases left between them. The germline V gene encodes CDR1 SGHTA and CDR2 FQGNSA. Here the CDR3 reads CASSLAGGPGANVLTF. For the CDR3, the DNA is TGTGCCAGCAGCTTGGCAGGTGGCCCTGGGGCCAACGTCCTGACTTTC.

The chain is built from TRBV28 and TRBJ2-1; 13 positions match TRBD2. CDR3 length: 16 amino acids. The trim removed 7 bases at V and 4 bases at J, leaving 7 bases unmatched. Germline V CDR1 and CDR2: MDHEN, SYDVKM. The CDR3 DNA reads TGTGCCAGCACCCTCGGGACTAGCGGGGCGTACAATGAGCAGTTCTTC. Its protein product is CASTLGTSGAYNEQFF.

The chain couples TRBV10-1 to TRBJ2-5; a weak D match, TRBD1 (6 bases). This CDR3 spans 13 amino acids. CDR1 is WNHNN, CDR2 SYGVQD, per germline (reference sequence). V shed 5 bases and J shed 5 bases, with 12 bases lying between them. The DNA of the CDR3 is TGCGCCAGCAGTAGACAGGTGGGGGAGACCCAGTACTTC. As protein: CASSRQVGETQYF.

This chain links TRBV24-1 with TRBJ2-3, with 13 bases identical to TRBD2. With V trimmed by 4 bases and J by 3 bases, 6 bases remained unmatched. Germline CDR1 KGHDR, CDR2 SFDVKD. CDR3 length equals 17 residues. DNA for the CDR3: TGTGCCACCAGTGACCCTCGGACTAGCGGGAGAACAGATACGCAGTATTTT. Translation gives CATSDPRTSGRTDTQYF.

This clonotype was seen a handful of times. This chain connects TRBV7-2 to TRBJ2-5; 10 positions agree with TRBD2. The V gene's germline CDR1 is SGHTA and CDR2 FQGNSA. The CDR3 extends over 15 amino acids. V lost 4 bases, J lost 5 bases, and 7 bases stayed unmatched. Here the CDR3 reads CASSYQRGGWETQYF. CDR3 in DNA: TGTGCCAGCAGCTACCAGCGGGGGGGATGGGAGACCCAGTACTTC.